The rows below give T cell receptor beta chains drawn from one sample of a study of blood T cell repertoires in COVID-19. Generated by immunoSEQ multiplex PCR, the TCRdb table keeps only in-frame clones and is missing some. Found here are roughly 230,000 clones, 65% to 85% of them singletons; the top ten hold 7.5% to 9%. The sequencing input was peripheral blood. The source is an elderly woman with acute or convalescent COVID-19. CDR3s include the opening cysteine and the closing phenylalanine or tryptophan. The order of the fields is V gene, clone size, D gene, J gene, CDR3 DNA, CDR3 protein. A D gene is named only where the DNA matches it firmly. Only some rows state a clone size, as once, few, many or a class for expanded clones.

TRBV21-1,-,-,TRBJ2-2,TGTGCCAGCTGGAGGAAAAAGGGCCGGACCCGGAACACCGGGGAGCTGTTTTTT,CASWRKKGRTRNTGELFF
TRBV9,-,-,TRBJ2-7,TGTGCCAGCAGCGTAGCTCCCTACGAGCAGTACTTC,CASSVAPYEQYF
TRBV19,-,-,TRBJ1-3,TGTGCCAGTAGTATAGCGTCGGCTGGAAACACCATATATTTT,CASSIASAGNTIYF
TRBV7-3,-,TRBD2,TRBJ2-3,TGTGCCAGCAGCTCGGGACTAGCTTCAGATACGCAGTATTTT,CASSSGLASDTQYF
TRBV19,-,-,TRBJ2-7,TGTGCCAGTAGCTGGGAGAGCTCCTACGAGCAGTACTTC,CASSWESSYEQYF
TRBV5-4,-,TRBD2,TRBJ2-3,TGTGCCAGCAGCAGAACGGGGACTAGCGGGGGCCGATACACAGATACGCAGTATTTT,CASSRTGTSGGRYTDTQYF
TRBV12-3/TRBV12-4,-,-,TRBJ1-2,TGTGCCAGCAGTATCCCGCAGGAAGCAGGCTACACCTTC,CASSIPQEAGYTF
TRBV5-1,-,TRBD1,TRBJ2-7,TGCGCCAGCAGGGCTCCGGGACAGGGTACATACGAGCAGTACTTC,CASRAPGQGTYEQYF
TRBV28,-,-,TRBJ1-6,TGTGCCAGCAGTTTTCAGGTCGAACCCCTCCACTTT,CASSFQVEPLHF
TRBV18,-,TRBD1,TRBJ1-2,TGTGCCAGCTCACCAACCGGGACAGGGGCTTCTGGCTACACCTTC,CASSPTGTGASGYTF
TRBV28,-,-,TRBJ2-3,TGTGCCAGCAGTCTTATCTTTACTAGCACAGATACGCAGTATTTT,CASSLIFTSTDTQYF
TRBV13,few,-,TRBJ1-1,TGTGCCAGCAGCTTCAAGGGGCGCAGGTCGGGGGCTGAAGCTTTCTTT,CASSFKGRRSGAEAFF
TRBV3-1/TRBV3-2,-,-,TRBJ2-2,TGTGCCAGCAGCCCGGAGGGTCACCCCGGGGAGCTGTTTTTT,CASSPEGHPGELFF
TRBV5-1,-,-,TRBJ1-2,TGCGCCAGCGGGGAAGGGGATGACAGCTATGGCTACACCTTC,CASGEGDDSYGYTF
TRBV30,-,TRBD2,TRBJ2-1,TGTGCCTGGAGTGCCGCCCCTAGCGGGAGGAGGAATGAGCAGTTCTTC,CAWSAAPSGRRNEQFF
TRBV29-1,-,TRBD1,TRBJ2-3,TGCAGCGTTGTCCCGGCGGGCAGGGGGCGCGCAGATACGCAGTATTTT,CSVVPAGRGRADTQYF
TRBV6-5,-,-,TRBJ2-2,TGTGCCAGCATCCCTAAGACAGCTTACACCGGGGAGCTGTTTTTT,CASIPKTAYTGELFF
TRBV29-1,-,-,TRBJ1-2,TGCAGCGTTGAAACAGGGTATGGCTACACCTTC,CSVETGYGYTF
TRBV29-1,-,TRBD1,TRBJ1-2,TGCAGCAGCGCACAGGGGGAAGACTATGGCTACACCTTC,CSSAQGEDYGYTF
TRBV19,-,TRBD2,TRBJ2-5,TGTGCCAGTAGTATGGCGGGGGGGCCTAGAGAGACCCAGTACTTC,CASSMAGGPRETQYF